Listed here is a single T cell receptor beta chain. The source of the sample is a study of shared clonotypes between healthy human individuals. Profiling relied on immunoSEQ multiplex PCR, and the TCRdb table lists in-frame clones only, not all of them. This table holds over 850,000 clones, approximately 80% found once. Deletions cut 2 bases from V and 5 bases from J, with 11 bases between. The CDR3 spans 14 residues. Germline loops: CDR1 MDHEN, CDR2 SYDVKM. The study separated CD4+ cells into CD45RA+ naive and CD45RA-negative memory subsets. This chain links TRBV28 with TRBJ2-3; D is unclear. This sequence originates from a man aged 18-30 years in good health. Some clones in this sample may be carry-over from other donors' samples. The sequenced material came from memory CD4+ T cells from PBMCs. Subset denoted: CD45RA-negative fraction. This chain's CDR3 is CASSLLDVRDTQYF. The DNA for the CDR3 is TGTGCCAGCAGTTTACTGGACGTTCGAGATACGCAGTATTTT.